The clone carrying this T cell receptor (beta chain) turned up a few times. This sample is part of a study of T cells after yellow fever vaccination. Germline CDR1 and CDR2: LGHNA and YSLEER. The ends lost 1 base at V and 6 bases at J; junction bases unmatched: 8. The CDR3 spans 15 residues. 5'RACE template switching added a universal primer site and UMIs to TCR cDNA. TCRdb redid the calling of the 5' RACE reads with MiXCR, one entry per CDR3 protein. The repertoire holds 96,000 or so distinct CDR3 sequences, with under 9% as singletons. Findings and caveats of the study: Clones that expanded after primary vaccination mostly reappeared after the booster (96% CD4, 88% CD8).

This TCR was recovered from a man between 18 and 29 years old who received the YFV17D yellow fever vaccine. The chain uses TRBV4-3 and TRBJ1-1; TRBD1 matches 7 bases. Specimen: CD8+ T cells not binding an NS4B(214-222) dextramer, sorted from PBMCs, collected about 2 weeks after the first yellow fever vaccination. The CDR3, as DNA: TGCGCCAGCAGCCAAGCGAGACAGGGAATCGCTGAAGCTTTCTTT. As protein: CASSQARQGIAEAFF.